This TCR beta chain stems from a study of shared clonotypes between healthy human individuals. The study's findings and limits: There were few donors, and this limited the genetic and exposure-history diversity represented. The researchers took only blood, and tissue repertoires probably look different. Estimated clonotype richness was generally higher in naive than memory subsets.

This clone was seen a handful of times. As yet, its antigen is unknown. The CDR3 has 15 residues. Germline values: CDR1 MDHEN, CDR2 SYDVKM. Trimming took 3 bases from V and 2 from J, leaving 14 bases between them. TCRdb keeps only in-frame clones here, not all; method: immunoSEQ multiplex PCR. Of over a million clones detected, 60% to 80% appear once; the ten largest clones hold approximately 1.5%. The specimen sequenced was memory CD4+ T cells sorted from blood. Documented subset: CD45RA-negative fraction. The clonotype was recovered from a man between 18 and 29 years old in good health. The rearrangement joins TRBV28 to TRBJ2-7, with D perhaps matching TRBD1 (5 bases). This chain's CDR3 is CASSLELPGPYEQYF. The CDR3 DNA sequence: TGTGCCAGCAGTTTGGAATTGCCAGGGCCCTACGAGCAGTACTTC.